This record concerns one T cell receptor (beta chain) sequence. Antigen: not known. Germline assignment: CDR1 SNHLY and CDR2 FYNNEI. V shed 5 bases, J shed 0 bases, and the junction held 18 bases outside the gene matches. The CDR3 totals 21 residues. With 60 Vbeta and 13 Jbeta primers, the PCR was carried out. Original processing notes: Around 83 million unique TCR beta chains, 10 million to 14 million shared, were counted in a later analysis. Sequenced by immunoSEQ multiplex PCR; TCRdb stores in-frame clones only, minus some. V, J and clone size were drawn from that table, and D and trimming were deduced from the DNA. The sample has 100,000 to 150,000 clones, over 60% seen once; the top ten hold about 2%. This record comes from a study of cytomegalovirus exposure and HLA in healthy donors. General study results and limits: Accurate prediction of HLA-A and HLA-B alleles (for most subjects) was reportedly achieved from TCR beta sequences. An observed cluster of highly shared sequence variants was recorded as a likely sequencing artifact. Being indistinguishable, some V segments were excluded, TRBV6-2 and TRBV6-3 among them.

This clonotype was obtained from a man aged 18 to 30 in good health and CMV-seronegative. The chain couples TRBV2 to TRBJ2-6; 8 nucleotides match TRBD1. The material sequenced was PBMCs. The CDR3 reads CASSKSFVGQGIFSGANVLTF. CDR3 sequence (DNA): TGTGCCAGCAGTAAATCCTTTGTAGGACAGGGAATCTTCTCTGGGGCCAACGTCCTGACTTTC.